What follows are 14 T cell receptor beta chains derived from one specimen sequenced in a study of cytomegalovirus exposure and HLA in healthy donors. The PCR used 60 Vbeta and 13 Jbeta primers. Only in-frame clones appear in the TCRdb table, and some are missing; sequencing was by immunoSEQ multiplex PCR. The sample lists about 240,000 clones; approximately 81% were seen once. The material sequenced was PBMCs. Every receptor here comes from a woman in her sixties in good health and CMV-seropositive.

The genes are TRBV5-1 and TRBJ2-7; 9 bases match TRBD2. CDR3 length: 15 amino acids. Germline CDR1 SGHRS, CDR2 YFSETQ. V trimming: 0 bases; J trimming: 3 bases; junction bases outside the gene matches: 4. CDR3 sequence (DNA): TGCGCCAGCAGCTTGGGGGGGACTAGCAGCTACGAGCAGTACTTC. It is translated as CASSLGGTSSYEQYF.

The chain uses TRBV9 and TRBJ2-5, with D possibly being TRBD2 (5 bases). The CDR3 spans 14 residues. The V end was cut by 4 bases, the J end by 0 bases, with 10 bases between. CDR1 and CDR2 from the germline V gene are SGDLS and YYNGEE. CDR3 nucleotide sequence: TGTGCCAGCAGCTCACGGAGGAACCAAGAGACCCAGTACTTC. It specifies CASSSRRNQETQYF.

This clone turned up a few times. V and J are TRBV5-4 and TRBJ2-3, with 11 bases identical to TRBD2. The CDR3 is 15 residues long. The germline gives CDR1 SGHNT, CDR2 YYREEE (reference sequence). V was clipped by 5 bases and J by 1 base; unmatched bases: 3. CDR3 DNA: TGTGCCAGCAGATTTAGCGGGAGGGGCACAGATACGCAGTATTTT. Encoded protein: CASRFSGRGTDTQYF.

A few counts support this clone. This sequence joins TRBV5-4 and TRBJ2-2, with 15 bases aligning to TRBD2. V lost 4 bases and J lost 2; bases outside the gene matches: 3. The CDR3 is 17 amino acids. CDR1 and CDR2 (germline): SGHNT, YYREEE (reference sequence). CDR3 nucleotide sequence: TGTGCCAGCAGCGGACTAGCGGGAGGGCTCAACACCGGGGAGCTGTTTTTT. Residues: CASSGLAGGLNTGELFF.

V gene TRBV5-1 combines with J gene TRBJ2-5, with a tentative D call TRBD1 (5 bases). This CDR3 has 15 residues. Trimming removed 4 bases at V and 11 bases at J, with 24 bases between. The germline V gene encodes CDR1 SGHRS and CDR2 YFSETQ. This CDR3 is CASSPQGSAGLEQYF. The DNA for the CDR3 is TGCGCCAGCAGCCCGCAGGGTTCCGCCGGTCTTGAGCAGTACTTC.

CDR3 residues: CASSQDGGGSYEQYF. The CDR3 nucleotides read TGCGCCAGCAGCCAAGATGGGGGGGGCTCCTACGAGCAGTACTTC. The rearrangement joins TRBV4-1 to TRBJ2-7; TRBD2 matches 7 bases. CDR1 and CDR2 from the germline V gene are MGHRA and YSYEKL. The CDR3 consists of 15 residues. V was pared by 0 bases and J by 0 bases, with 2 bases of the junction left unmatched.

This chain joins TRBV7-2 and TRBJ2-1; the match to TRBD2 covers 8 bases. This CDR3 comprises 15 residues. Germline-derived CDR1 and CDR2 are SGHTA and FQGNSA. Trimming cost V 2 bases and J 6 bases; bases outside gene matches: 6. The CDR3 nucleotides are TGTGCCAGCAGCTTAATCGGGAGGGCCGGCAATGAGCAGTTCTTC. Its protein product is CASSLIGRAGNEQFF.

The chain combines TRBV28 with TRBJ2-3; the D gene is possibly TRBD1 (6 bases). Trimming took 6 bases from V and 3 from J, leaving 10 bases between them. Looked up from germline, CDR1 is MDHEN and CDR2 is SYDVKM. This CDR3 is built from 13 residues. CDR3 nucleotide sequence: TGTGCCAGCAGCTCCGGACAGACAGATACGCAGTATTTT. Amino acids: CASSSGQTDTQYF.

The V gene is TRBV11-1, the J gene TRBJ2-7; 13 bases fit TRBD2. There are 15 residues in the CDR3. The V gene end was trimmed by 5 bases and the J gene end by 6 bases; junction bases not matched to a gene: 7. Germline CDR1 SGHAT, CDR2 FQDESV (reference sequence). CDR3 sequence reads: CASSPGTSGMVEQYF. Written as DNA, the CDR3 is TGTGCCAGCAGCCCTGGGACTAGCGGGATGGTCGAGCAGTACTTC.

This clone was seen at least ten times. The gene calls are TRBV21-1 and TRBJ2-1; the table's D call, TRBD1, has no DNA check behind it. TRBV21-1 counts as a pseudogene. This CDR3 is built from 17 residues. The CDR3 protein is CASSKQGTGNSYNEQFF. In DNA, the CDR3 is TGTGCCAGCAGCAAACAAGGGACAGGGAACTCCTACAATGAGCAGTTCTTC.

In its sample, this clone was seen a few times. The genes are TRBV7-3 and TRBJ2-2; D gene ambiguous. Looked up from germline, CDR1 is SGHTA and CDR2 is FQGTGA. Between the trimmed V and J ends, which lost 2 bases and 6 bases, there was a span of 13 bases. The CDR3 runs 15 residues. The CDR3 is CASSLSLVHSGELFF. CDR3 bases: TGTGCCAGCAGCTTATCTTTAGTCCATTCCGGGGAGCTGTTTTTT. The variable domain in full, with the rest retrieved from reference TRBV7-3 and TRBJ2-2, is GAGVSQTPSNKVTEKGKYVELRCDPISGHTALYWYRQSLGQGPEFLIYFQGTGAADDSGLPNDRFFAVRPEGSVSTLKIQRTERGDSAVYLCASSLSLVHSGELFFGEGSRLTVL.

With respect to this clone: This sample also contains other DNA sequences that code for the same CDR3. In DNA form, the CDR3 reads TGTGCCAGCAGTCCCCGGTACACTGAAGCTTTCTTT. Translating gives CASSPRYTEAFF. The chain joins TRBV28 to TRBJ1-1; no reliable D call. V was shortened by 5 bases and J by 3 bases, with 7 bases between the two germline ends. The CDR3 spans 12 residues. The germline gives CDR1 MDHEN, CDR2 SYDVKM.

For the CDR3, the DNA is TGTGCCAGCAGCTTACCTGAGGGATACAATGAGCAGTTCTTC. It specifies CASSLPEGYNEQFF. This chain uses TRBV7-9 with TRBJ2-1, with D maybe TRBD2 (5 bases). CDR1 is SEHNR and CDR2 is FQNEAQ in the germline V gene (reference sequence). The CDR3 is 14 residues long. Trimming pared 2 bases from V and 4 bases from J, leaving 9 bases between.

The rearrangement links TRBV14 to TRBJ2-3; D is unresolved. CDR1 is SGHDN and CDR2 is FVKESK in the germline V gene. Trimming took 1 base from V and 5 from J, leaving 13 bases between them. The CDR3 is made up of 15 amino acids. The CDR3 reads CASSQALGIGDTQYF. CDR3 coding DNA: TGTGCCAGCAGCCAAGCATTGGGCATCGGAGATACGCAGTATTTT.